This TCR beta chain came from a study of blood T cell repertoires in COVID-19. In the study overall: Sample material is recorded as cDNA or gDNA derived from T cells, B-cell-depleted T cells, or PBMCs.

Trimming took 0 bases from V and 6 from J; bases not matched to a gene: 4. In germline, CDR1 is KGHSH, CDR2 LQKENI. The CDR3 is 16 amino acids. Per the authors' pipeline: Reference gene primers were amplified, and this amplification served to estimate nucleated cell counts. The repertoire was sequenced with immunoSEQ multiplex PCR; TCRdb's copy has only in-frame clones and lacks some. The D gene and trimming were derived from the DNA, and the V and J assignments and clone size from that table. The sample yields 120,000 or so clones, approximately 88% seen once. The sequence was collected from a man aged 50-59 years with acute or convalescent COVID-19. The gene calls are TRBV18 and TRBJ2-1, with 11 bases that match TRBD2. Sequencing was performed on peripheral blood. CDR3 DNA sequence: TGTGCCAGCTCACCACCGACTAGCGGGGACATCAATGAGCAGTTCTTC. Its protein is CASSPPTSGDINEQFF.